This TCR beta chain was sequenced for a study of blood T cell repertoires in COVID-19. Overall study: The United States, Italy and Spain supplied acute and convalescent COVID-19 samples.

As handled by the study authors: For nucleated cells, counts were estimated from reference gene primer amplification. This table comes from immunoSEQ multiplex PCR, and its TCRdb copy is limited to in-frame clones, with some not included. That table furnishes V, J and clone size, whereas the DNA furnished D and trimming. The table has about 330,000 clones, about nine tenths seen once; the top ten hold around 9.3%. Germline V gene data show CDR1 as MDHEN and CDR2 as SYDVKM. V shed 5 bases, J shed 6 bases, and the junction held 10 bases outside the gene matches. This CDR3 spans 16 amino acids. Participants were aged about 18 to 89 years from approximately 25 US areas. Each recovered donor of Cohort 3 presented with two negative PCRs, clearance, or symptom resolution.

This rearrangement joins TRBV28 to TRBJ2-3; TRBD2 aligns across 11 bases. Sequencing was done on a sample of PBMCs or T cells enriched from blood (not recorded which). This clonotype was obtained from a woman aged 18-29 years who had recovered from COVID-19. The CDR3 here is CASSDGTSGRVDTQYF. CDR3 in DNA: TGTGCCAGCAGTGACGGGACTAGCGGTCGGGTTGATACGCAGTATTTT.